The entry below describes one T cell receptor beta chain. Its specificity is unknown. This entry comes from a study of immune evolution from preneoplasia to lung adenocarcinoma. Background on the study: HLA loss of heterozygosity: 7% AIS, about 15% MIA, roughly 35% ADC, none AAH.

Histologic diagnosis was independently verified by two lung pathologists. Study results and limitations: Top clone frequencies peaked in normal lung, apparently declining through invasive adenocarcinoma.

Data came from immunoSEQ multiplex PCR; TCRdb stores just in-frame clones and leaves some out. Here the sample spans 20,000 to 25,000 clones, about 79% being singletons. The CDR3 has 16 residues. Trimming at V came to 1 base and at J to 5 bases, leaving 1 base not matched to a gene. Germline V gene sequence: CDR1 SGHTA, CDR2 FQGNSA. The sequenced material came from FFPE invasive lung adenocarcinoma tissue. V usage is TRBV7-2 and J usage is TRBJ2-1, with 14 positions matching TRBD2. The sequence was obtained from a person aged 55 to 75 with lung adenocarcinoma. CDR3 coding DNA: TGTGCCAGCAGCTTAGGGGGACTAGCGGGAGACAATGAGCAGTTCTTC. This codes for CASSLGGLAGDNEQFF.